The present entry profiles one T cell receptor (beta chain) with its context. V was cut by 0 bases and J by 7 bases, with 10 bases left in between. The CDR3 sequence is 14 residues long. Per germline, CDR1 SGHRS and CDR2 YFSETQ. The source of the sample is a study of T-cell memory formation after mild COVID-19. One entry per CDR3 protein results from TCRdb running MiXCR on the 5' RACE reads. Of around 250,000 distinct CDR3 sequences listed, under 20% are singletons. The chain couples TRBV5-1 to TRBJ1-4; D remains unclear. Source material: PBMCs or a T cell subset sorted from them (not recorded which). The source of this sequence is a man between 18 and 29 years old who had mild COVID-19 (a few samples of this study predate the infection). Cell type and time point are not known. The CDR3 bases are TGCGCCAGCAGCTTGGCCATGTACAGTGAAAAACTGTTTTTT. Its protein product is CASSLAMYSEKLFF.